The sample holds many counts of the clone carrying this TCR beta chain. TCRdb processed the RT-PCR reads anew with MiXCR; each CDR3 protein has one entry. The table records 550,000 to 750,000 distinct CDR3 sequences, approximately 15% of them present only once. Per germline, CDR1 MNHEY and CDR2 SMNVEV (reference sequence). This CDR3 has 16 residues. With 6 bases removed from V and 3 bases from J, the gap between germline ends came to 19 bases. This TCR was sampled from a female donor in good health, serving as a healthy control. The V and J genes are TRBV27 and TRBJ2-3, with a tentative D call TRBD2 (5 bases). Source material: memory CD4+ T cells from blood. The CDR3: CASSRWSLGGTDTQYF. For the CDR3, the DNA is TGTGCCAGCAGCCGCTGGTCTCTTGGAGGAACAGATACGCAGTATTTT.